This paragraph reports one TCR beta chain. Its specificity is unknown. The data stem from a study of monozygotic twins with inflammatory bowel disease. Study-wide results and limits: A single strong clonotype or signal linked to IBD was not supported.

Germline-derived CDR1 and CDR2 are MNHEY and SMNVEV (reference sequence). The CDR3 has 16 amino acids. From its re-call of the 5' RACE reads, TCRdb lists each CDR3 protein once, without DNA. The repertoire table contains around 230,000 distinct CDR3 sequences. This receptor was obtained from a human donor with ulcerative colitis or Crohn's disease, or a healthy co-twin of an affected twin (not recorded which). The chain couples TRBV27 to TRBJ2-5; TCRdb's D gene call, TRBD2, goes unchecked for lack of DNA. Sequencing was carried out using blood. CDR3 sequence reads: CASSPIVLGGKETQYF.